Listed here are 13 T cell receptor beta chains from one sample, sequenced in a study of cytomegalovirus exposure and HLA in healthy donors. This PCR relied on a set of 60 Vbeta primers and 13 Jbeta primers. The assay was immunoSEQ multiplex PCR, and TCRdb's table has in-frame clones only and misses some. The table lists 35,000 to 55,000 clones, approximately 57% of them singletons. Sequenced sample: PBMCs. All receptors derive from a man aged 60 to 75 in good health and CMV-seropositive.

This clone has more than one count but fewer than ten. The chain links TRBV5-1 to TRBJ2-5; a possible D gene is TRBD2 (5 bases). The V end was cut by 2 bases, the J end by 4 bases, with 15 bases between. The CDR3 totals 15 residues. CDR1 is SGHRS and CDR2 is YFSETQ in the germline V gene. CDR3 amino acids: CASSFVGRGGETQYF. The CDR3 bases are TGCGCCAGCAGCTTCGTTGGGCGAGGAGGAGAGACCCAGTACTTC.

The gene calls are TRBV6-5 and TRBJ2-2, with TRBD1 matching 9 bases. V dropped 4 bases and J dropped 4; count of bases not matched to a gene: 4. Germline lookup yields CDR1 MNHEY and CDR2 SVGAGI. The CDR3 spans 15 residues. The CDR3 DNA reads TGTGCCAGCAGTTTACAGGGGGCTGGCACCGGGGAGCTGTTTTTT. Translation gives CASSLQGAGTGELFF.

This chain links TRBV5-6 with TRBJ2-7; 10 nucleotides line up with TRBD1. Unmatched junction bases numbered 11, after V lost 3 bases and J lost 5 bases. Per the germline V gene, CDR1 is SGHDT and CDR2 is YYEEEE. The CDR3 covers 16 residues. The CDR3 sequence: CASSSGTGVKTNEQYF. The CDR3 region has the DNA TGTGCCAGCAGCTCAGGGACAGGGGTTAAAACGAACGAGCAGTACTTC.

This rearrangement joins TRBV7-9 to TRBJ2-5, with TRBD1 as a possible D gene (5 bases). V was clipped by 0 bases and J by 9 bases, with 14 bases between them. The CDR3 is 14 amino acids. Germline V lookup: CDR1 SEHNR, CDR2 FQNEAQ (reference sequence). The CDR3 loop reads CASSLAGQGRAQYF. The CDR3 DNA reads as TGTGCCAGCAGCTTAGCGGGGCAGGGTAGGGCCCAGTACTTC.

The V gene is TRBV7-8, the J gene TRBJ2-3, with D possibly matching TRBD1 (5 bases). Looked up from germline, CDR1 is SGHVS and CDR2 is FQNEAQ. V dropped 6 bases and J dropped 5 bases, with 9 bases sitting between them. The CDR3 is 12 amino acids. The CDR3 region is CASRPDRDTQYF. CDR3 bases: TGTGCCAGCAGACCAGACAGAGATACGCAGTATTTT.

The chain uses TRBV5-4 and TRBJ2-6; 7 bases match TRBD1. CDR1 is SGHNT and CDR2 is YYREEE in the germline V gene (reference sequence). This CDR3 contains 16 residues. The J segment lost 0 bases and the V segment lost 4 bases, leaving 4 bases of the junction unmatched. CDR3 region: CASSTDRASGANVLTF. CDR3 sequence (DNA): TGTGCCAGCAGCACAGACAGGGCCTCTGGGGCCAACGTCCTGACTTTC.

This clone was seen a few times. This chain joins TRBV10-3 and TRBJ2-7; the match to TRBD1 covers 10 bases. Germline V gives CDR1 ENHRY, CDR2 SYGVKD. The CDR3 runs to 16 residues. J gave up 6 bases and V 2 bases, and 10 bases lay outside the gene matches. The CDR3 reads CAISETGTGERSEQYF. CDR3 bases: TGTGCCATCAGTGAGACAGGGACAGGGGAGAGAAGCGAGCAGTACTTC.

J is TRBJ2-4 and V is TRBV2; D might be TRBD1 (6 bases). V was cut by 10 bases and J by 0 bases, with 19 bases left in between. CDR1 is SNHLY and CDR2 is FYNNEI in the germline V gene. CDR3 length: 16 residues. DNA of the CDR3: TGTGCCATCACCCCTTGGACAGAAATAGCCAAAAACATTCAGTACTTC. This gives the protein CAITPWTEIAKNIQYF.

This clone occurred once. This rearrangement joins TRBV27 to TRBJ1-4; possible D gene TRBD1, 6 bases. The CDR3 loop spans 13 amino acids. The V gene lost 5 bases and the J gene lost 4 bases, with 8 bases spanning the gap. Germline V gene data show CDR1 as MNHEY and CDR2 as SMNVEV (reference sequence). Written as DNA, the CDR3 is TGTGCCAGCAGTCCGGACAGTAATGAAAAACTGTTTTTT. Its translation is CASSPDSNEKLFF.

V and J are TRBV28 and TRBJ2-7, with D uncertain. The CDR3 is made up of 10 amino acids. V gave up 8 bases and J gave up 8 bases, with 10 bases separating them. From germline, CDR1 is MDHEN and CDR2 SYDVKM. CDR3 amino acids: CASGRGQQYF. The CDR3 DNA is TGTGCCAGCGGCCGAGGTCAGCAGTACTTC.

The chain employs TRBV30 and TRBJ1-2; D is undetermined. Per germline, CDR1 GTSNPN and CDR2 SVGIG (reference sequence). V was trimmed by 3 bases and J by 6 bases, leaving 5 bases between them. The CDR3 length is 10 residues. CDR3 DNA sequence: TGTGCCTGGAGGCGGGATGGCTACACCTTC. It yields the protein CAWRRDGYTF.

V and J are TRBV4-3 and TRBJ2-3; TRBD1 matches 10 bases. V trimming: 2 bases; J trimming: 3 bases; junction bases outside the gene matches: 5. The CDR3 is made up of 16 amino acids. CDR1 and CDR2 from the germline V gene are LGHNA and YSLEER. CDR3 nucleotides: TGCGCCAGCAGCCAAAAAGGGGGACAGGGGACAGATACGCAGTATTTT. Amino acids: CASSQKGGQGTDTQYF.

The rearrangement links TRBV5-4 to TRBJ1-2; D possibly corresponds to TRBD1 (5 bases). Trimming removed 4 bases at V and 2 bases at J, with 15 bases between. The germline V gene encodes CDR1 SGHNT and CDR2 YYREEE (reference sequence). The CDR3 length is 15 residues. The CDR3 region is CASSPEGGGNYGYTF. The CDR3 coding sequence is TGTGCCAGCAGCCCAGAGGGCGGGGGGAACTATGGCTACACCTTC.